This T cell receptor beta chain was documented in a study of cytomegalovirus exposure and HLA in healthy donors. Background on the study: It was reported in a later analysis that the 90 to 150 validation repertoires used the same platform as the 550 to 800 first-cohort repertoires.

The table came from immunoSEQ multiplex PCR; TCRdb's copy has only in-frame clones and leaves some out. The table records 75,000 to 95,000 clones, 95% to 98% of them present only once. Trimming stripped 6 bases from V and 2 bases from J, with 11 bases between. The CDR3 spans 14 residues. CDR1 and CDR2 (germline): MNHNY, SVGAGI (reference sequence). The origin of this receptor is a man between 18 and 35 years old in good health and CMV-seronegative. The sequencing input was PBMCs. The rearrangement joins TRBV6-6 to TRBJ1-5; maybe TRBD1 (5 bases). In DNA form, the CDR3 reads TGTGCCAGCAGCCACGGGGGGGGCAATCAGCCCCAGCATTTT. This sequence encodes CASSHGGGNQPQHF.